Shown below are 18 T cell receptor beta chains from a single sample sequenced in a study of cytomegalovirus exposure and HLA in healthy donors. The PCR made use of 60 Vbeta and 13 Jbeta primers. The data were produced by immunoSEQ multiplex PCR, yet TCRdb's version contains in-frame clones alone and is incomplete. The table lists more than 95,000 clones, 76% of them singletons, with less than 2.5% in the top ten. The sequenced sample consisted of PBMCs. The source is a man between 50 and 59 years old in good health and CMV-seronegative.

This chain links TRBV2 with TRBJ2-3; no clear D. Trimming shortened V by 4 bases and J by 14 bases, and 10 bases separated the two germline ends. Germline CDR1 SNHLY, CDR2 FYNNEI. The CDR3 totals 10 residues. CDR3 DNA: TGTGCCAGCAGTGCTATATCCGTGTATTTT. This sequence encodes CASSAISVYF.

The chain carries TRBV5-1 and TRBJ1-2, with a possible D match to TRBD1 (6 bases). The germline V and J ends were trimmed by 5 bases and 3 bases, with 14 bases remaining between them. The CDR3 is 14 residues long. Germline CDR1 SGHRS, CDR2 YFSETQ. The CDR3 region is CASRLVGGDYGYTF. The CDR3 DNA sequence: TGCGCCAGCAGACTGGTAGGGGGAGACTATGGCTACACCTTC.

The chain carries TRBV6-5 and TRBJ1-2; D gene unclear. The germline V gene encodes CDR1 MNHEY and CDR2 SVGAGI. V was cut by 8 bases and J by 5 bases, with 21 bases left in between. The CDR3 spans 15 residues. The CDR3, as DNA: TGTGCCAGCGGGGAAGAGGGTTTAGGACTATATGGCTACACCTTC. Translating gives CASGEEGLGLYGYTF.

The chain employs TRBV5-3 and TRBJ2-2; 11 positions match TRBD2. TRBV5-3 is placed among ORFs of uncertain function. The CDR3 totals 20 residues. The ends lost 5 bases at V and 0 bases at J; junction bases unmatched: 15. CDR3 DNA: TGTGCCAGAAGTTGCTTTTCTAGCGGGGGGCCCGGTCCGAACACCGGGGAGCTGTTTTTT. This translates into CARSCFSSGGPGPNTGELFF.

This clone showed up just a few times. The chain carries TRBV7-9 and TRBJ1-3; D is unresolved. CDR1 SEHNR and CDR2 FQNEAQ come from the germline V gene (reference sequence). This CDR3 is built from 14 residues. Trimming left V 1 base short and J 2 bases short, with 6 bases between. CDR3 amino acids: CASSLVLTGNTIYF. CDR3 coding DNA: TGTGCCAGCAGCTTAGTACTGACTGGAAACACCATATATTTT.

The genes are TRBV18 and TRBJ1-3, with D unclear. This CDR3 has 14 residues. V was shortened by 0 bases and J by 8 bases, with 11 bases between the two germline ends. Germline V gives CDR1 KGHSH, CDR2 LQKENI. CDR3 in amino acids: CASSPPSGLHTIYF. As DNA, the CDR3 is TGTGCCAGCTCACCACCTTCAGGTCTGCACACCATATATTTT.

This chain connects TRBV18 to TRBJ1-5, with D possibly being TRBD1 (6 bases). The CDR3 is 13 amino acids. V lost 5 bases to trimming and J lost 10 bases, with 15 bases between them. The germline gives CDR1 KGHSH, CDR2 LQKENI. CDR3 in amino acids: CASSSGLQGPQHF. CDR3 bases: TGTGCCAGCTCATCGGGCCTACAGGGACCCCAGCATTTT.

The sample holds a few counts of this clone. V usage is TRBV29-1 and J usage is TRBJ2-5, with TRBD2 as a possible D gene (5 bases). V shed 4 bases and J shed 4 bases, with 10 bases lying between them. This CDR3 has 12 amino acids. Germline V gene sequence: CDR1 SQVTM, CDR2 ANQGSEA. Here the CDR3 DNA reads TGCAGCGTTGGCGATAGCGTAGAGACCCAGTACTTC. Translation gives CSVGDSVETQYF.

V gene TRBV6-6 combines with J gene TRBJ2-3, with unresolved D. Germline lookup yields CDR1 MNHNY and CDR2 SVGAGI (reference sequence). V was clipped by 0 bases and J by 6 bases, with 10 bases between them. The CDR3 extends over 14 amino acids. The CDR3: CASSYSYSTDTQYF. In DNA, the CDR3 is TGTGCCAGCAGTTACTCGTACAGTACGGATACGCAGTATTTT.

The V and J genes are TRBV5-6 and TRBJ1-4; D remains ambiguous. Germline V gene sequence: CDR1 SGHDT, CDR2 YYEEEE. Trimming shortened V by 0 bases and J by 4 bases, and 7 bases separated the two germline ends. This CDR3 region has 14 residues. CDR3 coding DNA: TGTGCCAGCAGCTTGGCAGGTGGTAATGAAAAACTGTTTTTT. Amino acid sequence: CASSLAGGNEKLFF.

This chain joins TRBV9 and TRBJ2-3; 13 bases align to TRBD2. Germline V lookup: CDR1 SGDLS, CDR2 YYNGEE. The junction had 11 bases not matched to a gene; V was cut back by 3 bases and J by 10 bases. CDR3 length: 16 residues. CDR3 nucleotide sequence: TGTGCCAGCAGCGCAGCCGGGACTAGCGGGGCCTCGGCGCAGTATTTT. Its protein product is CASSAAGTSGASAQYF.

This clone was counted a single time. The genes are TRBV6-5 and TRBJ1-6, with D uncertain. Looked up from germline, CDR1 is MNHEY and CDR2 is SVGAGI. V gave up 2 bases and J gave up 8 bases, with 10 bases separating them. The CDR3 contains 14 residues. This CDR3 reads CASSYPGRDSPLHF. For the CDR3, the DNA is TGTGCCAGCAGTTACCCCGGGCGGGATTCACCCCTCCACTTT.

V gene TRBV4-3 combines with J gene TRBJ2-7; weak D call: TRBD2 (7 bases). The V end was cut by 4 bases, the J end by 6 bases, with 19 bases between. Germline CDR1 and CDR2: LGHNA and YSLEER. The CDR3 runs to 15 residues. The CDR3 here is CASSPGGGSIPEQYF. For the CDR3, the DNA is TGCGCCAGCAGCCCCGGGGGCGGGAGTATTCCCGAGCAGTACTTC.

The rearrangement links TRBV11-3 to TRBJ2-3; no clear D gene. V shed 0 bases and J shed 5 bases, with 3 bases lying between them. CDR1 and CDR2 from the germline V gene are SGHNT and YENEEA. The CDR3 contains 12 residues. DNA of the CDR3: TGTGCCAGCAGCTTAGACGGAGATACGCAGTATTTT. It codes for CASSLDGDTQYF.

The rearrangement joins TRBV10-1 to TRBJ2-7, with 9 bases that match TRBD1. This CDR3 comprises 15 residues. V was pared by 10 bases and J by 2 bases, with 12 bases of the junction left unmatched. The germline CDR1 and CDR2 sequences are WNHNN and SYGVQD (reference sequence). CDR3 coding DNA: TGCGCCAACTTTGAAGGGACAGGGTCCCCCTACGAGCAGTACGTC. Encoded protein: CANFEGTGSPYEQYV.

This rearrangement joins TRBV7-9 to TRBJ2-5; no definite D call. The CDR3 covers 15 residues. The germline gives CDR1 SEHNR, CDR2 FQNEAQ (reference sequence). The germline V and J ends were trimmed by 1 base and 3 bases, with 12 bases remaining between them. This CDR3 reads CASSLVRLKKETQYF. Here the CDR3 DNA reads TGTGCCAGCAGCTTAGTGCGCCTGAAGAAAGAGACCCAGTACTTC.

This clone was observed a single time. The gene calls are TRBV28 and TRBJ2-2; possible D gene TRBD2, 6 bases. Germline V gene lookup returns CDR1 MDHEN and CDR2 SYDVKM. The V end was cut by 6 bases, the J end by 1 base, with 12 bases between. This CDR3 spans 15 amino acids. The CDR3: CASRLWGENTGELFF. As DNA, the CDR3 is TGTGCCAGCAGACTATGGGGGGAGAACACCGGGGAGCTGTTTTTT.

V gene TRBV6-1 combines with J gene TRBJ1-2; 8 bases agree with TRBD1. Germline lookup yields CDR1 MNHNS and CDR2 SASEGT. V lost 0 bases, J lost 2 bases, and 11 bases stayed unmatched. The CDR3 is 18 residues long. CDR3 nucleotide sequence: TGTGCCAGCAGTGAAGCAGAGCCGCAGGGGGCGGGAAACTATGGCTACACCTTC. Its translation: CASSEAEPQGAGNYGYTF.